Detailed here is one T cell receptor (beta chain). Antigen unknown. This entry comes from a study of cytomegalovirus exposure and HLA in healthy donors. Broader study findings: It was reportedly the case that the classifier diagnosed cytomegalovirus status with high specificity and sensitivity.

60 Vbeta and 13 Jbeta primers were used in PCR. Sequencing used immunoSEQ multiplex PCR; TCRdb keeps in-frame clones, though not all of them. The sample lists approximately 110,000 clones, around 80% occurring once. Germline V gene lookup returns CDR1 SGHNT and CDR2 YYREEE (reference sequence). The CDR3 extends over 15 amino acids. Trimming removed 0 bases from V and 1 base from J; junction bases left unmatched: 3. The clonotype comes from a woman aged 30 to 39 in good health and CMV-seronegative. This chain connects TRBV5-4 to TRBJ1-1; 7 bases map to TRBD1. Input material: PBMCs. The chain's CDR3 is CASSLAGGRNTEAFF. In nucleotides, the CDR3 is TGTGCCAGCAGCTTGGCAGGGGGACGGAACACTGAAGCTTTCTTT.